These 10 T cell receptor beta chains originate from one sample sequenced in a study of technical replicates of blood from a few donors. The data were produced by immunoSEQ multiplex PCR, yet TCRdb's version contains in-frame clones alone and is incomplete. The table has some 87,000 clones, roughly 93% seen once; the top ten hold around 0.4%. Material: T cells isolated from PBMCs. These receptors all come from a human donor in good health.

The chain combines TRBV25-1 with TRBJ2-5; 8 nucleotides agree with TRBD1. Germline assignment: CDR1 MGHDK and CDR2 SYGVNS. V was pared by 4 bases and J by 4 bases, with 5 bases of the junction left unmatched. The CDR3 covers 14 residues. CDR3: CASSGYDRGETQYF. CDR3 nucleotide sequence: TGTGCCAGCAGTGGATATGACAGGGGAGAGACCCAGTACTTC.

The rearrangement links TRBV5-1 to TRBJ2-7, with D perhaps matching TRBD2 (5 bases). Deletions cut 0 bases from V and 4 bases from J, with 11 bases between. This CDR3 comprises 14 residues. CDR1 and CDR2 from the germline V gene are SGHRS and YFSETQ. In DNA form, the CDR3 reads TGCGCCAGCAGCTTGGGAGGAGGCCTTTACGAGCAGTACTTC. It is translated as CASSLGGGLYEQYF.

J is TRBJ1-5 and V is TRBV4-2; D is perhaps TRBD1 (6 bases). Between the trimmed V and J ends, which lost 3 bases and 5 bases, there was a span of 14 bases. This CDR3 is built from 15 residues. Germline CDR1 reads LGHNA; CDR2 reads YNFKEQ. CDR3 sequence (DNA): TGTGCCAGCAGCCACAGTCTGACAGGAGATCAGCCCCAGCATTTT. It yields the protein CASSHSLTGDQPQHF.

The genes are TRBV5-1 and TRBJ2-4; TRBD1 agrees at 7 bases. CDR1 is SGHRS and CDR2 is YFSETQ in the germline V gene. V trimming: 3 bases; J trimming: 2 bases; junction bases outside the gene matches: 8. The CDR3 length is 16 residues. The CDR3 spells CASSWRQGLTKNIQYF. The CDR3 coding sequence is TGCGCCAGCAGCTGGAGACAGGGTTTGACCAAAAACATTCAGTACTTC.

V and J are TRBV30 and TRBJ2-2; the match to TRBD1 covers 11 bases. The CDR3 spans 15 residues. After removal of 1 base from V and 7 bases from J, the junction contained 5 bases not matched to a gene. Germline CDR1 GTSNPN, CDR2 SVGIG (reference sequence). The DNA of the CDR3 is TGTGCCTGGAGTGGAGGACAGGGGGCTAACGGGGAGCTGTTTTTT. This translates into CAWSGGQGANGELFF.

This rearrangement joins TRBV7-9 to TRBJ2-1; tentative D call: TRBD1 (6 bases). Germline V CDR1 and CDR2: SEHNR, FQNEAQ (reference sequence). Trimming cost V 5 bases and J 2 bases, with 13 bases left between them. The CDR3 totals 15 residues. The CDR3 sequence is CASSPAQGPYNEQFF. CDR3 nucleotide sequence: TGTGCCAGCAGCCCCGCCCAGGGGCCCTACAATGAGCAGTTCTTC.

The chain recombines TRBV11-2 with TRBJ2-7, with TRBD2 as a possible D gene (5 bases). This CDR3 is built from 13 residues. Trimming left V 6 bases short and J 1 base short, with 10 bases between. Germline V gives CDR1 SGHAT, CDR2 FQNNGV. Here the CDR3 DNA reads TGTGCCAGCAGGGTAGCGCCTTCCTACGAGCAGTACTTC. It codes for CASRVAPSYEQYF.

The chain carries TRBV18 and TRBJ2-1, with D perhaps TRBD2 (6 bases). Germline V CDR1 and CDR2: KGHSH, LQKENI. This CDR3 contains 17 residues. V lost 6 bases to trimming and J lost 0 bases, with 18 bases between them. The CDR3 bases are TGTGCCAGCTCCTCCCCAAAGGAGGGAGGCTCCTACAATGAGCAGTTCTTC. Protein: CASSSPKEGGSYNEQFF.

This clone was seen just once. The chain carries TRBV6-6 and TRBJ1-5; 7 bases are a match to TRBD1. This CDR3 is built from 15 residues. Germline V CDR1 and CDR2: MNHNY, SVGAGI (reference sequence). Trimming took 0 bases from V and 6 from J; bases not matched to a gene: 5. The CDR3, as DNA: TGTGCCAGCAGTTACTCGCAGTCAGGGGGTCAGCCCCAGCATTTT. Residues: CASSYSQSGGQPQHF.

The chain recombines TRBV19 with TRBJ1-2; possibly TRBD1 for D (5 bases). CDR1 is LNHDA and CDR2 is SQIVND in the germline V gene (reference sequence). V lost 3 bases, J lost 2 bases, and 13 bases lay in between. This CDR3 contains 15 residues. In nucleotides, the CDR3 is TGTGCCAGTAGTATTCAGGCAGGACACAACTATGGCTACACCTTC. Protein sequence: CASSIQAGHNYGYTF.